This TCR beta chain appears in the sequencing data of a study of blood T cell repertoires in COVID-19. Study overall: Sources were T cells, B-cell-depleted T cells, or PBMCs; the material itself was cDNA or gDNA.

There are 12 residues in the CDR3. The trim removed 7 bases at V and 4 bases at J, leaving 5 bases unmatched. Germline CDR1 SQVTM, CDR2 ANQGSEA. The age range of participants was roughly 18 to 90 years, with residence in fewer than 25 US areas. Recovered Cohort 3 donors showed two negative PCRs, clearance, or symptom resolution. Data came from immunoSEQ multiplex PCR; TCRdb stores just in-frame clones and leaves some out. The sample holds hundreds of thousands of clones; around 89% are singletons and the top ten take 9.5%. V usage is TRBV29-1 and J usage is TRBJ2-3; 7 nucleotides agree with TRBD1. The sequenced sample consisted of PBMCs or T cells enriched from blood (not recorded which). The receptor was derived from a woman between 40 and 55 years old who had recovered from COVID-19. CDR3 DNA: TGCAGCGCCCGACAGGGCCCAGATACGCAGTATTTT. It codes for CSARQGPDTQYF.